Below, one T cell receptor beta chain is given with its context. This clonotype came up a few times. Its antigen is still unknown. The input lacks base qualities; no much larger clone sits a single base away. The data were taken from a study of identical twins (dated by TCRdb to the mid-2010s). Background on the whole study: TCR alpha and beta repertoires from monozygotic twins, unrelated adults of various ages and cord blood were deep-sequenced to test whether fetal clonotypes persist. To rule out contamination, the twin experiments were replicated at different times with different library preparation protocols. Study-wide conclusions, independent of this receptor: Zero-insertion analyses could be partly confounded by invariant T cells such as MAIT and iNKT, although diverse VJ usage argued against such confounding for most clonotypes. In beta out-of-frame sequences, excess twin sharing was weaker, because having fewer shared sequences lowered the signal-to-noise ratio. Recombination models systematically underestimated out-of-frame TCR alpha sharing in monozygotic twins but agreed with sharing between unrelated individuals. Abundant cord blood beta clonotypes had fewer insertions, young adult naive repertoires showed a similar but weaker trend, and memory repertoires showed no such trend. Compared with coincidental sharing between unrelated individuals, out-of-frame TCR alpha sequences shared between twins showed an excess of sequences with low generation probability. Because the same donors could not be followed over many years, the conclusions relied on cross-sectional statistical analysis.

Libraries were constructed by 5' RACE. The sequencer listed for this sample is Illumina HiSeq 2000. Template switching introduced a universal primer binding site; the final cDNA contained a unique molecular identifier, enabling accurate counting of TCR cDNA molecules. Specific primers in the conserved constant-segment region were used to synthesize first-strand cDNA for TCR alpha and beta chains. To control for contamination, every cDNA library carried two barcodes: a SMART-Mk sample barcode plus Illumina barcodes. Two successive PCR steps introduced TruSeq adapter sequences along with Illumina sample barcodes. TCR alpha and beta cDNA libraries were sequenced on the Illumina HiSeq platform with custom primers. As for the authors' bioinformatics: Raw reads were processed with MiGEC to extract unique molecular identifiers, and MiXCR was used to determine CDR3 positions. Recombination models were inferred per individual with the repgenHMM and IGoR tools using an EM algorithm. The tcR package in R was used for shared clonotype analysis, with sharing normalized by the product of cloneset sizes. Out-of-frame nonproductive sequences were analyzed to study raw recombination free of thymic and clonal selection effects. TCRdb reprocessed the public reads (quality trimming at Q25 with fastp, clone calling with MiXCR) and kept in-frame beta chains. Records with the same CDR3 protein are collapsed into one entry carrying the most frequent genes and DNA. The V and J calls here are based on TCRdb, not the publication. The sample data list approximately 210,000 distinct CDR3 sequences, and around 10% of these were observed just once. The ten biggest clones cover 4.5% to 5.5% of the sample.

Every donor in the study was a healthy Caucasian. Miltenyi CD45RO+ enrichment and human naive T-cell isolation kits were used to isolate memory (CD45RO+) and naive T cells from PBMC. The junction shows trimming of 4 bases on V and 2 bases on J, plus 17 bases between the germline ends. CDR1 and CDR2 are read off the germline V gene as SQVTM and ANQGSEA. Counted from cysteine to phenylalanine, this CDR3 has 15 amino acids. Of all the DNA, just the CDR3 is kept, 45 bases in frame from base 1. Sequenced material: memory (CD45RO+) T cells sorted from blood. This sample's cell subset or site label indicates: CD45RO+ enriched T cells. The chain uses TRBV29-1 and TRBJ2-5; no confident D gene assignment can be made. The sequence came from a young woman in good health. This receptor carries the CDR3 CSVGSHGTIQETQYF. The nucleotide sequence reads as follows: TGCAGCGTTGGTTCCCACGGCACTATTCAAGAGACCCAGTACTTC.